These 5 T cell receptor beta chains were all obtained from the same sample, sequenced in a study of T cell responses to AZD1222 COVID-19 vaccine. The protocol was immunoSEQ multiplex PCR, while the TCRdb copy is restricted to in-frame clones and leaves out a portion. The profile shows approximately 70,000 clones, about four fifths of them singletons. The material sequenced was peripheral blood, taken 28 days after the second AZD1222 dose. These receptors were obtained from an adult who received the AZD1222 COVID-19 vaccine.

J is TRBJ2-2 and V is TRBV6-2 or TRBV6-3, with a weak D call TRBD2 (6 bases). The V gene's germline CDR1 is MNHEY and CDR2 SVGEGT. V lost 6 bases and J lost 2, with 13 bases in between. The CDR3 runs to 15 residues. This CDR3 reads CASSHPSENTGELFF. The CDR3 coding sequence is TGTGCCAGCAGCCACCCTAGCGAAAACACCGGGGAGCTGTTTTTT.

The chain couples TRBV5-4 to TRBJ1-1, with 10 bases that match TRBD1. Germline CDR1 reads SGHNT; CDR2 reads YYREEE (reference sequence). There are 15 residues in the CDR3. With 3 bases clipped from V and 1 base from J, the junction kept 3 bases outside the gene matches. CDR3 nucleotide sequence: TGTGCCAGCAGCTCTAGGACAGGGGGGAACACTGAAGCTTTCTTT. This translates into CASSSRTGGNTEAFF.

The gene calls are TRBV7-2 and TRBJ2-5, with unresolved D. V gave up 2 bases and J gave up 4 bases, with 5 bases separating them. The germline V gene encodes CDR1 SGHTA and CDR2 FQGNSA. This CDR3 spans 12 amino acids. The CDR3 reads CASSLFGETQYF. The CDR3 DNA follows: TGTGCCAGCAGCTTATTCGGAGAGACCCAGTACTTC.

V gene TRBV9 combines with J gene TRBJ2-1; TRBD1 matches at 8 bases. V lost 5 bases and J lost 2; bases outside the gene matches: 9. The CDR3 sequence is 16 residues long. Germline assignment: CDR1 SGDLS and CDR2 YYNGEE. DNA for the CDR3: TGTGCCAGCAGTCGACAGGGGCGTGAGCCCTACAATGAGCAGTTCTTC. Its protein product is CASSRQGREPYNEQFF. Together with reference TRBV9 and TRBJ2-1, the CDR3 gives the full variable domain: DSGVTQTPKHLITATGQRVTLRCSPRSGDLSVYWYQQSLDQGLQFLIQYYNGEERAKGNILERFSAQQFPDLHSELNLSSLELGDSALYFCASSRQGREPYNEQFFGPGTRLTVL.

This clone was seen a few times. This chain links TRBV5-1 with TRBJ2-7; D remains unclear. Germline V CDR1 and CDR2: SGHRS, YFSETQ. The CDR3 has 15 amino acids. Deletions cut 7 bases from V and 0 bases from J, with 17 bases between. CDR3 protein: CASPISQKSSYEQYF. The CDR3 DNA follows: TGCGCCAGCCCAATAAGTCAGAAGAGCTCCTACGAGCAGTACTTC.